This TCR beta chain appears in the sequencing data of a study of blood T cell repertoires in COVID-19 (TCRdb year 2020). About the full investigation: Samples covering the acute and convalescent phases of COVID-19 were provided by collaborators in the United States, Italy and Spain. Sample metadata almost always included a de-identified subject ID, COVID-19 status, age in years and sex. The samples were drawn from two sources: the first 160 participants of the ongoing ImmuneRACE study, and 1,254 subjects contributed by 6 global collaborators. The dataset comprised deeply sampled blood TCRbeta repertoires from subjects exposed to, actively infected with, or recovered from COVID-19. Where HLA class I and class II types were available, the types were taken from metadata supplied by the sample provider, not from assay-based typing. The prospective study material was composed of cDNA or gDNA derived from T cells, B-cell-depleted T cells, or PBMCs. The repertoires were released in a freely available public database meant as a resource for research on the immune response to SARS-CoV-2.

A word on this clone: Its antigen remains undetermined. Per-nucleotide qualities are absent, and no much larger clonotype sits a single base away.

The germline V gene (reference sequence) provides CDR1 LGHDT and CDR2 YNNKEL. V has 4 bases trimmed and J has 8 bases trimmed; junction bases matching no gene number 8. The CDR3 runs 14 amino acids, cysteine and phenylalanine included. The entry retains the CDR3 DNA only, 42 bases that are in frame from base 1. In the prospective study, participants were about 18 to 90 years old, resided in about two dozen geographic areas of the United States, and were enrolled through a virtual design. Cohort assignment in the prospective study relied on participant-reported clinical history from a screening survey and a study questionnaire. For ImmuneRACE Cohort 3, a participant was defined as recovered based on two consecutive negative NP/OP PCR tests, clearance by a healthcare professional, or resolution of symptoms. In the prospective study, mobile phlebotomists collected whole blood, serum and a nasopharyngeal or oropharyngeal swab from each participant. Participants in the prospective study had the option to provide additional blood draws and questionnaires over a 2-month period. Before DNA extraction, blood samples from the prospective study were shipped at room temperature or frozen.

What the authors observed across the whole study: Clinical and demographic metadata were provided uncurated, with the amount varying by source and participant.

TCRbeta CDR3 regions were amplified from genomic DNA by means of the immunoSEQ Assay, a bias-controlled multiplex PCR. The paper's data handling went like this. The number of nucleated cells in each sample was estimated by amplification of reference gene primers within the assay. Sequence reads were collapsed and filtered to measure the absolute abundance of every unique TCRbeta CDR3 rearrangement. For each sample, productive Simpson clonality was calculated as the square root of Simpson's diversity index over productive rearrangements. TCRdb carries this immuneACCESS record with in-frame sequences only. Its versions omit some clonotypes, under half of them owing to an unresolved V gene in the studies checked, with the rest unexplained. V, J and clone size are those of that table, while D and trimming were read from the DNA. Present in this sample are about 200,000 clones, roughly four fifths of which were seen just once. Jointly, the top ten make up roughly 12% of the sample.

Sequences were obtained from PBMCs or T cells enriched from blood (not recorded which). The chain employs TRBV3-1 (or the pseudogene TRBV3-2) and TRBJ2-1; 7 of the junction bases match TRBD2. This TCR was recovered from a middle-aged man who had recovered from COVID-19. The CDR3 is CASSLGDGRYEQFF. The nucleotide sequence is given as TGTGCCAGCAGCCTGGGAGACGGGAGGTATGAGCAGTTCTTC.